The entry that follows covers one T cell receptor (beta chain) sequence. Its antigen is as yet unknown. This specimen belongs to a study of shared clonotypes between healthy human individuals. The assay was immunoSEQ multiplex PCR, and TCRdb's table has in-frame clones only and misses some. The table includes about 2 million clones, approximately 95% detected once. Study findings and constraints: Several donors showed sharing of approximately 5% of naive CD4 clonotypes. Researchers sampled blood only, noting tissue repertoires likely differ. Non-shared clonotypes were found to have lower generation probabilities than the clonotypes that were shared by all four of the sorted-subset donors.

From germline, CDR1 is KGHSH and CDR2 LQKENI. V gave up 5 bases and J gave up 2 bases; unmatched junction bases: 12. The CDR3 length is 18 residues. Sequencing was performed on naive CD4+ T cells sorted from blood. Stated subset: CD45RA+ positively selected. V and J are TRBV18 and TRBJ2-3, with 11 bases that match TRBD1. This clonotype was sampled from a young man in good health. This chain's CDR3 is CASSTLPGTGGTTDTQYF. CDR3 DNA: TGTGCCAGCTCAACCTTGCCTGGGACAGGGGGAACCACAGATACGCAGTATTTT.